These 2 T cell receptor beta chains were all obtained from the same sample, sequenced in a study of blood T cell repertoires in COVID-19. Assay used: immunoSEQ multiplex PCR; TCRdb lists only in-frame clones, some missing. The sample holds about 58,000 clones, about 78% seen once. Sequenced material: peripheral blood. The source is a human donor in a cohort sampled during active COVID-19.

This chain links TRBV6-6 with TRBJ2-7; 11 bases are a match to TRBD2. There are 14 residues in the CDR3. V lost 7 bases, J lost 4 bases, and 6 bases stayed unmatched. Germline lookup yields CDR1 MNHNY and CDR2 SVGAGI (reference sequence). The CDR3 here is CASTTTSGSYEQYF. CDR3 DNA sequence: TGTGCCAGCACCACTACTAGCGGGAGTTACGAGCAGTACTTC.

The rearrangement uses TRBV5-1 and TRBJ2-7; 7 positions agree with TRBD1. V was pared by 5 bases and J by 1 base, with 3 bases of the junction left unmatched. CDR1 is SGHRS and CDR2 is YFSETQ in the germline V gene. The length of the CDR3 is 13 residues. The CDR3, as DNA: TGCGCCAGCAGACAGGGGTATTCCTACGAGCAGTACTTC. It specifies CASRQGYSYEQYF. Using reference TRBV5-1 and TRBJ2-7 for the parts outside the CDR3, the full variable domain is KAGVTQTPRYLIKTRGQQVTLSCSPISGHRSVSWYQQTPGQGLQFLFEYFSETQRNKGNFPGRFSGRQFSNSRSEMNVSTLELGDSALYLCASRQGYSYEQYFGPGTRLTVT.